The 19 T cell receptor beta chains reported below all come from one sample, sequenced in a study of CD8 T cells in ankylosing spondylitis. TCRdb re-derived calls from the 5' RACE reads in MiXCR, one entry per CDR3 protein. The sample includes approximately 340,000 distinct CDR3 sequences, under 15% of them seen just once. The sample was blood, either unsorted or a sorted T cell fraction (not recorded which). Receptors were obtained from a male donor with ankylosing spondylitis or in good health (not recorded which).

This clonotype was observed a few times. This chain joins TRBV7-8 and TRBJ2-3, with 10 bases fitting TRBD2. The CDR3 contains 16 residues. J gave up 6 bases and V 5 bases, and 11 bases lay outside the gene matches. Germline V gene sequence: CDR1 SGHVS, CDR2 FQNEAQ. The CDR3 DNA follows: TGTGCCAGCAGCCTTTTAGCGGGAGGCAACCGCGATACGCAGTATTTT. Translated: CASSLLAGGNRDTQYF.

This clonotype was picked up many times. The chain combines TRBV12-3 or TRBV12-4 with TRBJ1-2, with D tentatively TRBD1 (6 bases). The V gene lost 5 bases and the J gene lost 4 bases, with 14 bases spanning the gap. The CDR3 has 14 amino acids. Here the CDR3 DNA reads TGTGCCAGCAGTGAACAGGGAGGTCTCTATGGCTACACCTTC. Translation gives CASSEQGGLYGYTF.

The J gene is TRBJ1-6, the V gene TRBV6-5; no clear D. Trimming removed 0 bases from V and 8 bases from J, with 14 bases in between. This CDR3 comprises 16 residues. The germline V gene encodes CDR1 MNHEY and CDR2 SVGAGI. DNA of the CDR3: TGTGCCAGCAGTTACTCGTCGGGGAAGAGGGATTCACCCCTCCACTTT. Protein sequence: CASSYSSGKRDSPLHF.

J is TRBJ1-2 and V is TRBV4-1; the match to TRBD1 covers 9 bases. The V gene's germline CDR1 is MGHRA and CDR2 YSYEKL. The CDR3 extends over 17 amino acids. J lost 3 bases, V lost 1 base, and 9 bases had no gene match. The CDR3 loop reads CASSQGDRAMGDYGYTF. The CDR3 nucleotides are TGCGCCAGCAGCCAAGGGGACAGGGCCATGGGGGACTATGGCTACACCTTC.

There are a few counts of this clonotype. V gene TRBV18 combines with J gene TRBJ2-1; possibly TRBD1 for D (5 bases). The germline gives CDR1 KGHSH, CDR2 LQKENI. This CDR3 spans 14 amino acids. Trimming took off 4 bases at V and 5 bases at J, with 12 bases between the two ends. This chain's CDR3 is CASSLSRQNNEQFF. The CDR3 DNA sequence: TGTGCCAGCTCACTTTCCCGACAGAACAATGAGCAGTTCTTC.

The chain recombines TRBV5-1 with TRBJ2-1; 9 bases map to TRBD2. CDR3 length equals 15 residues. With 3 bases clipped from V and 13 bases from J, the junction kept 14 bases outside the gene matches. Germline CDR1 SGHRS, CDR2 YFSETQ. CDR3 residues: CASSSTISGSLSQFF. CDR3 DNA sequence: TGCGCCAGCAGCTCGACAATTAGCGGGAGTTTGTCCCAGTTCTTC.

CDR3 DNA sequence: TGTGCCAGCAGTACGCGACGGAACACCGGGGAGCTGTTTTTT. This encodes CASSTRRNTGELFF. This chain uses TRBV12-3 or TRBV12-4 with TRBJ2-2; D not resolved. CDR3 size: 14 residues. The V end lost 5 bases, the J end lost 1 base, and 8 bases lay between the germline ends.

The chain uses TRBV20-1 and TRBJ2-7; 12 positions agree with TRBD2. CDR1 and CDR2 (germline): DFQATT, SNEGSKA (reference sequence). This CDR3 is 18 amino acids long. After removal of 0 bases from V and 4 bases from J, the junction contained 13 bases not matched to a gene. CDR3 sequence: CSARDLRLAGGSRYEQYF. CDR3 DNA sequence: TGCAGTGCTAGAGATCTCCGGCTAGCGGGAGGGAGTAGGTACGAGCAGTACTTC.

The genes are TRBV30 and TRBJ2-7, with no clear D. Per the germline V gene, CDR1 is GTSNPN and CDR2 is SVGIG (reference sequence). There are 16 residues in the CDR3. The V end lost 4 bases, the J end lost 3 bases, and 22 bases lay between the germline ends. This CDR3 is CAWTDPRTYENYEQYF. As DNA, the CDR3 is TGTGCCTGGACCGACCCGAGGACCTACGAAAACTACGAGCAGTACTTC.

This chain uses TRBV3-1 with TRBJ1-1; 9 nucleotides align to TRBD1. This CDR3 comprises 18 residues. Trimming removed 2 bases from V and 4 bases from J; junction bases left unmatched: 14. The V gene's germline CDR1 is LGHDT and CDR2 YNNKEL (reference sequence). The CDR3 DNA follows: TGTGCCAGCAGCCAAACCCCGGGACAGGGACTGGTTGGCACTGAAGCTTTCTTT. As protein: CASSQTPGQGLVGTEAFF.

The chain carries TRBV27 and TRBJ2-1; TRBD1 agrees at 10 bases. CDR1 and CDR2 from the germline V gene are MNHEY and SMNVEV (reference sequence). Losses at the gene ends were 7 bases for V and 8 bases for J; bases not matched to a gene: 8. This CDR3 has 14 amino acids. The CDR3 loop reads CASTPGQGYYEQFF. In DNA, the CDR3 is TGTGCCAGCACCCCGGGACAGGGGTACTATGAGCAGTTCTTC.

This chain links TRBV7-8 with TRBJ2-2; TRBD2 matches 7 bases. CDR3 size: 15 residues. The germline V gene has CDR1 SGHVS and CDR2 FQNEAQ. V trimming: 1 base; J trimming: 1 base; junction bases outside the gene matches: 0. Here the CDR3 DNA reads TGTGCCAGCAGCTTAGGGACTAGGAACACCGGGGAGCTGTTTTTT. Translating it yields CASSLGTRNTGELFF. The variable domain in full, completed from reference TRBV7-8 and TRBJ2-2, reads GAGVSQSPRYKVAKRGQDVALRCDPISGHVSLFWYQQALGQGPEFLTYFQNEAQLDKSGLPSDRFFAERPEGSVSTLKIQRTQQEDSAVYLCASSLGTRNTGELFFGEGSRLTVL.

J is TRBJ2-1 and V is TRBV2, with D possibly being TRBD2 (6 bases). There are 14 residues in the CDR3. The germline V gene has CDR1 SNHLY and CDR2 FYNNEI. The ends were cut back, 7 bases at V and 6 bases at J, with 16 bases in the middle. The CDR3 is CASTSVLKVNEQFF. The DNA for the CDR3 is TGTGCCAGCACTAGCGTATTGAAAGTCAATGAGCAGTTCTTC.

This clonotype was seen a few times. The rearrangement uses TRBV11-2 and TRBJ2-3; 9 nucleotides agree with TRBD2. Germline CDR1 reads SGHAT; CDR2 reads FQNNGV. Unmatched junction bases numbered 9, after V lost 4 bases and J lost 1 base. The CDR3 contains 17 residues. The CDR3 sequence: CASSSLGAGGGTDTQYF. The CDR3 DNA reads as TGTGCCAGCAGCTCGTTGGGGGCGGGAGGGGGCACAGATACGCAGTATTTT.

Only a few counts were recorded for this clonotype. This rearrangement joins TRBV20-1 to TRBJ2-7; 10 bases fit TRBD2. Trimming took 5 bases from V and 1 from J; bases not matched to a gene: 5. The germline CDR1 and CDR2 sequences are DFQATT and SNEGSKA (reference sequence). The CDR3 has 14 amino acids. CDR3 region: CSAPPLAGSYEQYF. DNA for the CDR3: TGCAGTGCTCCCCCACTAGCGGGGTCCTACGAGCAGTACTTC.

The V and J genes are TRBV5-1 and TRBJ2-3; TRBD2 matches at 9 bases. V lost 3 bases, J lost 2 bases, and 7 bases stayed unmatched. The CDR3 is 16 residues long. Germline V gives CDR1 SGHRS, CDR2 YFSETQ. CDR3 residues: CASSSGTSLTTDTQYF. The CDR3 DNA reads as TGCGCCAGCAGCTCAGGGACTAGCCTAACCACAGATACGCAGTATTTT.

This clonotype was observed a handful of times. The rearrangement joins TRBV11-1 to TRBJ2-7, with 8 bases that match TRBD1. This CDR3 has 18 residues. Germline CDR1 is SGHAT and CDR2 is FQDESV (reference sequence). V lost 2 bases, J lost 3 bases, and 15 bases stayed unmatched. CDR3 sequence (DNA): TGTGCCAGCAGCTTAATCCCTTCCTTTGACAGGGGATTCTACGAGCAGTACTTC. This gives the protein CASSLIPSFDRGFYEQYF. The whole variable domain, remainder taken from reference TRBV11-1 and TRBJ2-7, is EAEVAQSPRYKITEKSQAVAFWCDPISGHATLYWYRQILGQGPELLVQFQDESVVDDSQLPKDRFSAERLKGVDSTLKIQPAELGDSAMYLCASSLIPSFDRGFYEQYFGPGTRLTVT.

The V call is TRBV29-1, the J call TRBJ1-1; 7 bases fit TRBD1. CDR3 size: 17 residues. Losses at the gene ends were 7 bases for V and 6 bases for J; bases not matched to a gene: 23. Germline values: CDR1 SQVTM, CDR2 ANQGSEA. CDR3 nucleotides: TGCAGCGGAGCCGGGGCAGGGGGGACGCGCGGTCTCGCTGAAGCTTTCTTT. Translation: CSGAGAGGTRGLAEAFF. The entire variable domain, with the rest obtained from reference TRBV29-1 and TRBJ1-1, is as follows: SAVISQKPSRDICQRGTSLTIQCQVDSQVTMMFWYRQQPGQSLTLIATANQGSEATYESGFVIDKFPISRPNLTFSTLTVSNMSPEDSSIYLCSGAGAGGTRGLAEAFFGQGTRLTVV.

This clonotype was counted ten times or more. The chain uses TRBV29-1 and TRBJ1-1; unclear D gene. Germline CDR1 and CDR2: SQVTM and ANQGSEA. The V end was cut by 4 bases, the J end by 1 base, with 7 bases between. This CDR3 spans 12 amino acids. CDR3 sequence (DNA): TGCAGCGTTGTCGCGTCGAACACTGAAGCTTTCTTT. It specifies CSVVASNTEAFF.